A selection of T cell receptor beta chains follows, all from one sample in a study of blood T cells in healthy people across ages. TCRdb processed the 5' RACE reads anew with MiXCR; each CDR3 protein has one entry. The sample holds about 720,000 distinct CDR3 sequences; about a fifth are singletons and the top ten take roughly 22%. Specimen: blood. Receptor source: a man in his 70s in good health. Each CDR3 is given with its conserved first and last residue. The D gene is left open where the match is weak. Rows give clone size only sometimes, using once, few, many, or a class for an expanded clone.

D: TRBD2; J: TRBJ2-1; size: .; V: TRBV2; length: 15; CDR3: CASRLTSGSGNEQFF; DNA: TGTGCCAGCAGGTTGACTAGCGGGAGTGGGAATGAGCAGTTCTTC
D: TRBD2; J: TRBJ2-2; size: few; V: TRBV7-2; length: 15; CDR3: CASSLTGTKGGELFF; DNA: TGTGCCAGCAGCTTGACCGGGACTAAGGGCGGGGAGCTGTTTTTT
D: TRBD2; J: TRBJ2-3; size: .; V: TRBV9; length: 20; CDR3: CASSAGWIGGIAGITDTQYF; DNA: TGTGCCAGCAGCGCTGGTTGGATCGGTGGAATAGCGGGGATCACAGATACGCAGTATTTT
D: .; J: TRBJ2-7; size: .; V: TRBV21-1; length: 17; CDR3: CASTLLWGTLDTYEQYF; DNA: TGTGCCAGCACCTTACTTTGGGGGACGTTGGACACCTACGAGCAGTACTTC
D: .; J: TRBJ2-2; size: many; V: TRBV12-3/TRBV12-4; length: 17; CDR3: CASSRQTLTGSPGELFF; DNA: TGTGCCAGCAGTCGTCAAACCCTTACAGGGTCCCCCGGGGAGCTGTTTTTT
D: TRBD1; J: TRBJ2-3; size: few; V: TRBV18; length: 14; CDR3: CASSGDRAPDTQYF; DNA: TGTGCCAGCTCAGGGGACAGGGCGCCAGATACGCAGTATTTT
D: .; J: TRBJ1-1; size: few; V: TRBV9; length: 14; CDR3: CASSAEQGNTEAFF; DNA: TGTGCCAGCAGCGCAGAACAGGGGAACACTGAAGCTTTCTTT
D: .; J: TRBJ2-1; size: many; V: TRBV5-1; length: 17; CDR3: CASSQGDVVDLYNEQFF; DNA: TGCGCCAGCAGCCAGGGTGATGTGGTCGACCTCTACAATGAGCAGTTCTTC
D: .; J: TRBJ2-6; size: few; V: TRBV20-1; length: 19; CDR3: CSASSPIQWIWIGANVLTF; DNA: TGCAGTGCTAGTAGCCCTATACAGTGGATCTGGATTGGGGCCAACGTCCTGACTTTC
D: .; J: TRBJ2-7; size: few; V: TRBV5-1; length: 15; CDR3: CASSLDSIGDYEQYF; DNA: TGTGCCAGCAGCTTGGATTCAATCGGGGACTACGAGCAGTACTTC
D: TRBD1; J: TRBJ1-4; size: few; V: TRBV5-1; length: 17; CDR3: CASSRVDRGATNEKLFF; DNA: TGCGCCAGCAGCAGAGTGGACAGGGGAGCAACTAATGAAAAACTGTTTTTT